This passage covers 26 T cell receptor beta chains from one sample sequenced in a study of lymphopenia after photon versus proton radiotherapy. Profiled with immunoSEQ multiplex PCR; TCRdb holds only in-frame clones, not every one. The sample holds some 21,000 clones, approximately 81% seen once. The specimen comprised peripheral blood, sampled from a patient treated with photon-based radiotherapy. The origin of the receptors is a man aged 55 to 70 with pancreatic cancer.

This sequence joins TRBV7-2 and TRBJ1-5; 9 bases are shared with TRBD1. This CDR3 is built from 15 residues. After removal of 2 bases from V and 5 bases from J, the junction contained 4 bases not matched to a gene. Germline V gene sequence: CDR1 SGHTA, CDR2 FQGNSA. This CDR3 is CASSLSQGAHQPQHF. The CDR3 coding sequence is TGTGCCAGCAGCTTATCACAGGGGGCGCATCAGCCCCAGCATTTT.

The chain is built from TRBV13 and TRBJ1-6; D call uncertain. The length of the CDR3 is 14 residues. Germline CDR1 is PRHDT and CDR2 is FYEKMQ (reference sequence). V lost 4 bases, J lost 5 bases, and 9 bases lay in between. The CDR3 nucleotides read TGTGCCAGCAGCTCCCGGGCCCATAATTCACCCCTCCACTTT. It encodes CASSSRAHNSPLHF.

V is TRBV27 and J is TRBJ2-1; D unclear. This CDR3 is 17 amino acids long. Germline CDR1 and CDR2: MNHEY and SMNVEV (reference sequence). Between the trimmed V and J ends, which lost 6 bases and 0 bases, there was a span of 18 bases. CDR3 region: CASRDPRDPSSYNEQFF. The CDR3 DNA reads TGTGCCAGCAGAGACCCCCGCGATCCTAGCTCCTACAATGAGCAGTTCTTC.

The chain uses TRBV5-1 and TRBJ2-2; tentative D call: TRBD2 (6 bases). Trimming removed 1 base at V and 7 bases at J, with 17 bases between. CDR1 and CDR2 from the germline V gene are SGHRS and YFSETQ. The CDR3 runs to 16 residues. The CDR3 loop reads CASSLRIGGAVGELFF. The CDR3 DNA follows: TGCGCCAGCAGCTTGAGGATCGGCGGGGCGGTCGGGGAGCTGTTTTTT. Filled out from reference TRBV5-1 and TRBJ2-2, the complete variable domain reads KAGVTQTPRYLIKTRGQQVTLSCSPISGHRSVSWYQQTPGQGLQFLFEYFSETQRNKGNFPGRFSGRQFSNSRSEMNVSTLELGDSALYLCASSLRIGGAVGELFFGEGSRLTVL.

The chain joins TRBV7-6 to TRBJ2-5; 13 bases map to TRBD2. From germline, CDR1 is SGHVS and CDR2 FNYEAQ. V gave up 1 base and J gave up 0 bases; unmatched junction bases: 2. This CDR3 has 17 amino acids. CDR3 protein: CASSLVGTSGNQETQYF. For the CDR3, the DNA is TGTGCCAGCAGCTTAGTAGGGACTAGCGGGAACCAAGAGACCCAGTACTTC.

This clone was seen just once. The CDR3, as DNA: TGTGCCAGCAGCCCGCTGACGTGGCAGTTCTTC. This encodes CASSPLTWQFF. V usage is TRBV11-1 and J usage is TRBJ2-1; D is unresolved. Germline values: CDR1 SGHAT, CDR2 FQDESV (reference sequence). The ends were cut back, 5 bases at V and 12 bases at J, with 11 bases in the middle. The CDR3 covers 11 residues.

The V gene is TRBV9, the J gene TRBJ2-1; 8 bases align to TRBD2. The CDR3 totals 16 residues. Germline CDR1 SGDLS, CDR2 YYNGEE. Trimming at V came to 4 bases and at J to 2 bases, leaving 8 bases not matched to a gene. The CDR3 DNA sequence: TGTGCCAGCAGCTTACTAGCGGATTTAACCTACAATGAGCAGTTCTTC. Translated, it gives CASSLLADLTYNEQFF.

J is TRBJ2-3 and V is TRBV19; 12 nucleotides align to TRBD2. Germline values: CDR1 LNHDA, CDR2 SQIVND (reference sequence). The length of the CDR3 is 17 residues. V was clipped by 6 bases and J by 1 base; unmatched bases: 8. Here the CDR3 reads CASRGLAGGPRTDTQYF. CDR3 in DNA: TGTGCCAGTAGAGGGCTAGCGGGGGGGCCTCGCACAGATACGCAGTATTTT.

The V gene is TRBV6-1, the J gene TRBJ2-7; D gene unclear. Trimming removed 2 bases at V and 10 bases at J, with 9 bases between. Germline loops: CDR1 MNHNS, CDR2 SASEGT. The CDR3 consists of 11 residues. CDR3 bases: TGTGCCAGCAGTGAACCGGGCCCCCAGTACTTC. It encodes CASSEPGPQYF.

V gene TRBV4-1 combines with J gene TRBJ1-1; D is uncertain. Looked up from germline, CDR1 is MGHRA and CDR2 is YSYEKL. The CDR3 runs to 17 residues. The ends were cut back, 4 bases at V and 0 bases at J, with 18 bases in the middle. The CDR3: CASSPYPMGRLNTEAFF. The CDR3 bases are TGCGCCAGCAGCCCCTACCCGATGGGCCGACTGAACACTGAAGCTTTCTTT.

This clone has only one observation. The chain recombines TRBV5-4 with TRBJ2-7, with D perhaps assigned TRBD1 or TRBD2 (5 bases each). Germline CDR1 reads SGHNT; CDR2 reads YYREEE (reference sequence). V lost 4 bases to trimming and J lost 10 bases, with 18 bases between them. CDR3 length: 13 residues. CDR3 sequence: CASSAGDPRPQYF. CDR3 DNA sequence: TGTGCCAGCAGCGCCGGGGACCCCCGCCCTCAGTACTTC.

Comments on this clone: The sample carries other DNA sequences with the same CDR3. The chain combines TRBV5-6 with TRBJ1-5; D is ambiguous. V lost 2 bases and J lost 5, with 14 bases in between. The CDR3 spans 15 residues. The germline CDR1 and CDR2 sequences are SGHDT and YYEEEE. CDR3 DNA sequence: TGTGCCAGCAGCTTTTTTGGCCGGCCCTATCAGCCCCAGCATTTT. This sequence encodes CASSFFGRPYQPQHF.

V gene TRBV27 combines with J gene TRBJ2-1; D is uncertain. The CDR3 is made up of 13 amino acids. The germline CDR1 and CDR2 sequences are MNHEY and SMNVEV (reference sequence). The V end lost 6 bases, the J end lost 9 bases, and 15 bases lay between the germline ends. The CDR3 nucleotides are TGTGCCAGCAGCCAAAACCTCGGAAGTGAGCAGTTCTTC. Amino acid sequence: CASSQNLGSEQFF.

The chain couples TRBV29-1 to TRBJ1-2; the match to TRBD1 covers 11 bases. V dropped 4 bases and J dropped 3; count of bases not matched to a gene: 4. Germline V CDR1 and CDR2: SQVTM, ANQGSEA. CDR3 length: 14 amino acids. The CDR3 DNA follows: TGCAGCGTTGGGACAGGGGGCGGGTACTATGGCTACACCTTC. It is translated as CSVGTGGGYYGYTF.

The chain is built from TRBV6-1 and TRBJ1-5, with D unclear. V was clipped by 8 bases and J by 0 bases, with 8 bases between them. CDR3 length equals 13 residues. Per the germline V gene, CDR1 is MNHNS and CDR2 is SASEGT. CDR3 protein: CASVHDSNQPQHF. DNA for the CDR3: TGTGCCAGCGTCCATGATAGCAATCAGCCCCAGCATTTT.

This chain uses TRBV6-4 with TRBJ2-3, with 7 bases fitting TRBD2. The CDR3 spans 15 residues. Germline V gene data show CDR1 as MRHNA and CDR2 as SNTAGT. The V segment lost 7 bases and the J segment 1 base; nucleotides outside the gene matches: 8. DNA for the CDR3: TGTGCCAGCACCGCGGGGGACGGGGGCACAGATACGCAGTATTTT. It translates to CASTAGDGGTDTQYF.

The rearrangement links TRBV19 to TRBJ2-7; 7 bases line up with TRBD2. V shed 5 bases, J shed 2 bases, and the junction held 6 bases outside the gene matches. The CDR3 is 14 residues long. Germline CDR1 reads LNHDA; CDR2 reads SQIVND (reference sequence). The CDR3 reads CASSPSSGTYEQYF. The CDR3 region has the DNA TGTGCCAGTAGTCCTTCTAGCGGCACCTACGAGCAGTACTTC.

This chain links TRBV6-5 with TRBJ1-1; D is ambiguous. CDR3 length equals 14 residues. The V gene's germline CDR1 is MNHEY and CDR2 SVGAGI. With 8 bases removed from V and 0 bases from J, the gap between germline ends came to 13 bases. CDR3 DNA: TGTGCCAGCCGACGAGGTGACATGAACACTGAAGCTTTCTTT. Its protein is CASRRGDMNTEAFF.

This chain uses TRBV5-1 with TRBJ1-2; weak D call: TRBD1 (6 bases). With 0 bases removed from V and 2 bases from J, the gap between germline ends came to 11 bases. This CDR3 region has 15 residues. CDR1 and CDR2 (germline): SGHRS, YFSETQ. The CDR3 DNA is TGCGCCAGCAGCTTGGAAAAAGGACAGAACTATGGCTACACCTTC. Translating gives CASSLEKGQNYGYTF.

The rearrangement joins TRBV4-2 to TRBJ2-1; 15 positions match TRBD2. The CDR3 totals 15 residues. The germline V gene encodes CDR1 LGHNA and CDR2 YNFKEQ. V shed 0 bases, J shed 13 bases, and the junction held 4 bases outside the gene matches. The CDR3 DNA is TGTGCCAGCAGCCAAGATTTGGGACTAGCGGGGGGACAGTTCTTC. It encodes CASSQDLGLAGGQFF.

This chain joins TRBV7-8 and TRBJ1-1; the D is unclear. CDR1 is SGHVS and CDR2 is FQNEAQ in the germline V gene. This CDR3 comprises 16 residues. V shed 4 bases and J shed 0 bases, with 15 bases lying between them. The CDR3, as DNA: TGTGCCAGCAGCTGGGTGACTGAACTGATGAACACTGAAGCTTTCTTT. As protein: CASSWVTELMNTEAFF.

This chain joins TRBV4-3 and TRBJ2-3, with D unclear. Germline V lookup: CDR1 LGHNA, CDR2 YSLEER. The CDR3 is 16 amino acids. V was clipped by 0 bases and J by 0 bases, with 10 bases between them. Written as DNA, the CDR3 is TGCGCCAGCAGCCAAGATGGGCAGCGAAGCACAGATACGCAGTATTTT. This encodes CASSQDGQRSTDTQYF.

A single count supports this clone. Germline and junction disagree at one end, which may indicate a read error. The rearrangement joins TRBV5-6 to TRBJ2-7; a weak D match, TRBD2 (5 bases). The CDR3 loop spans 13 amino acids. The V gene's germline CDR1 is SGHDT and CDR2 YYEEEE. CDR3 nucleotides: TGTGCCAACAGCTTAAGGACTTACTACGAGCAGTACTTC. It is translated as CANSLRTYYEQYF. The whole variable domain, filled in from reference TRBV5-6 and TRBJ2-7, reads DAGVTQSPTHLIKTRGQQVTLRCSPKSGHDTVSWYQQALGQGPQFIFQYYEEEERQRGNFPDRFSGHQFPNYSSELNVNALLLGDSALYLCANSLRTYYEQYFGPGTRLTVT.

The rearrangement joins TRBV30 to TRBJ1-1, with D possibly TRBD1 on 5 matching bases. V was cut by 3 bases and J by 5 bases, with 16 bases left in between. The CDR3 spans 14 residues. CDR1 and CDR2 (germline): GTSNPN, SVGIG (reference sequence). The CDR3 bases are TGTGCCTGGAGCGTAATACAGGACGGTACTGAAGCTTTCTTT. Translation: CAWSVIQDGTEAFF.

This chain joins TRBV7-8 and TRBJ1-2; D is perhaps TRBD1 (6 bases). This CDR3 spans 15 amino acids. Germline V gives CDR1 SGHVS, CDR2 FQNEAQ. V was trimmed by 8 bases and J by 4 bases, leaving 20 bases between them. The CDR3, as DNA: TGTGCCAGCTCCAGCTTAGGGGGGGATCTCTATGGCTACACCTTC. Protein product: CASSSLGGDLYGYTF.

This clone was seen once. The gene calls are TRBV5-1 and TRBJ1-5; unclear D gene. The germline V gene encodes CDR1 SGHRS and CDR2 YFSETQ. CDR3 length equals 13 residues. The V end lost 0 bases, the J end lost 6 bases, and 7 bases lay between the germline ends. The DNA for the CDR3 is TGCGCCAGCAGCTTGGCGGGAGGTCAGCCCCAGCATTTT. Its protein is CASSLAGGQPQHF.